One and the same sample provided the 7 T cell receptor beta chains below, sequenced in a study of blood T cell repertoires in COVID-19 (TCRdb year 2020). Libraries were made using the immunoSEQ multiplex PCR assay. As stored in TCRdb, this immuneACCESS dataset retains in-frame rearrangements with V and J assigned. A fraction of the clones does not appear; measured against another copy, unresolved V genes explain less than half of the discrepancy, and the remainder lacks a known reason. This sample comprises roughly 140,000 clones, roughly 84% of them detected only once. Of the sample, more than 7.5% is held by the ten largest clones. Sequenced input: peripheral blood. All receptors derive from a woman aged 45-59 years with acute or convalescent COVID-19.

The chain couples TRBV18 to TRBJ2-7, with TRBD1 as a possible D gene (5 bases). The V and J ends lost 3 bases and 2 bases respectively, with 14 bases between them. The germline V gene encodes CDR1 KGHSH and CDR2 LQKENI. There are 15 residues in the CDR3. The CDR3 protein is CASSPFQGQAYEQYF. The CDR3 DNA reads as TGTGCCAGCTCACCCTTCCAGGGTCAGGCCTACGAGCAGTACTTC.

J is TRBJ1-1 and V is TRBV18; a weak D match, TRBD1 (5 bases). CDR1 is KGHSH, CDR2 LQKENI, per germline. The CDR3 sequence is 12 residues long. The ends were cut back, 6 bases at V and 6 bases at J, with 11 bases in the middle. CDR3 coding DNA: TGTGCCAGCTCCCCAACAGGCTCTGAAGCTTTCTTT. Its translation: CASSPTGSEAFF.

V is TRBV25-1 and J is TRBJ1-2; D may be TRBD1 (6 bases). V was shortened by 7 bases and J by 2 bases, with 17 bases between the two germline ends. The CDR3 sequence is 15 residues long. CDR1 is MGHDK, CDR2 SYGVNS, per germline. The CDR3: CASTQGGNSNYGYTF. CDR3 DNA: TGTGCCAGCACCCAAGGGGGAAATAGCAACTATGGCTACACCTTC.

The chain employs TRBV28 and TRBJ2-3; TRBD2 agrees at 10 bases. There are 13 residues in the CDR3. With V trimmed by 5 bases and J by 9 bases, 5 bases remained unmatched. Looked up from germline, CDR1 is MDHEN and CDR2 is SYDVKM. The CDR3 is CASSLAGAGTQYF. The CDR3 coding sequence is TGTGCCAGCAGTCTAGCGGGAGCGGGCACGCAGTATTTT.

The rearrangement joins TRBV6-2 or TRBV6-3 to TRBJ2-1, with 8 bases aligning to TRBD2. This CDR3 spans 18 amino acids. The V segment lost 0 bases and the J segment 0 bases; nucleotides outside the gene matches: 7. Germline CDR1 MNHEY, CDR2 SVGEGT. The CDR3 loop reads CASSYSAGGDFSYNEQFF. The CDR3 DNA reads TGTGCCAGCAGTTACTCGGCGGGGGGCGATTTCTCCTACAATGAGCAGTTCTTC.

This clone occurred once. This rearrangement joins TRBV2 to TRBJ1-1; D is unresolved. Germline V gene data show CDR1 as SNHLY and CDR2 as FYNNEI. The CDR3 is made up of 12 amino acids. V lost 4 bases, J lost 4 bases, and 7 bases lay in between. CDR3 sequence: CASSGGGTEAFF. In nucleotides, the CDR3 is TGTGCCAGCAGTGGAGGAGGCACTGAAGCTTTCTTT. Looking up the rest from reference TRBV2 and TRBJ1-1 gives the full variable domain: EPEVTQTPSHQVTQMGQEVILRCVPISNHLYFYWYRQILGQKVEFLVSFYNNEISEKSEIFDDQFSVERPDGSNFTLKIRSTKLEDSAMYFCASSGGGTEAFFGQGTRLTVV.

The gene calls are TRBV7-2 and TRBJ2-7; weak D call: TRBD1 (6 bases). Germline values: CDR1 SGHTA, CDR2 FQGNSA. The V and J ends lost 5 bases and 0 bases respectively, with 14 bases between them. This CDR3 is built from 15 residues. This CDR3 is CASSPSGAASYEQYF. CDR3 nucleotides: TGTGCCAGCAGCCCCTCAGGGGCGGCCTCCTACGAGCAGTACTTC. Together with reference TRBV7-2 and TRBJ2-7, the CDR3 gives the full variable domain: GAGVSQSPSNKVTEKGKDVELRCDPISGHTALYWYRQSLGQGLEFLIYFQGNSAPDKSGLPSDRFSAERTGGSVSTLTIQRTQQEDSAVYLCASSPSGAASYEQYFGPGTRLTVT.